These 22 T cell receptor beta chains were all obtained from the same sample, sequenced in a study of blood T cell repertoires in COVID-19. The table came from immunoSEQ multiplex PCR; TCRdb's copy has only in-frame clones and leaves some out. The repertoire consists of about 18,000 clones, with roughly 93% occurring once and the leading ten covering about 16%. The source material was peripheral blood. Receptor source: a human donor in a cohort sampled during active COVID-19.

This rearrangement joins TRBV28 to TRBJ2-7, with TRBD2 as a possible D gene (5 bases). Germline-derived CDR1 and CDR2 are MDHEN and SYDVKM. Trimming stripped 5 bases from V and 0 bases from J, with 14 bases between. This CDR3 contains 15 residues. The CDR3 protein is CASSRTVLLSYEQYF. The CDR3 nucleotides are TGTGCCAGCAGTAGGACTGTTCTCCTCTCCTACGAGCAGTACTTC.

V gene TRBV9 combines with J gene TRBJ1-6; D remains ambiguous. V lost 0 bases, J lost 10 bases, and 8 bases lay in between. Germline-derived CDR1 and CDR2 are SGDLS and YYNGEE. The CDR3 is 13 residues long. CDR3 in DNA: TGTGCCAGCAGCGTAGCGGGGTTGTCACCCCTCCACTTT. Protein sequence: CASSVAGLSPLHF.

This chain uses TRBV4-3 with TRBJ1-1; 11 bases line up with TRBD1. Germline assignment: CDR1 LGHNA and CDR2 YSLEER. The CDR3 is 16 amino acids. The ends lost 5 bases at V and 3 bases at J; junction bases unmatched: 8. The CDR3, as DNA: TGCGCCAGCAGCGTGGACAGGGGGCAGAAGGACACTGAAGCTTTCTTT. This translates into CASSVDRGQKDTEAFF.

This rearrangement joins TRBV9 to TRBJ1-3, with D unresolved. There are 15 residues in the CDR3. Germline V gene data show CDR1 as SGDLS and CDR2 as YYNGEE. Trimming shortened V by 3 bases and J by 4 bases, and 14 bases separated the two germline ends. The CDR3 DNA follows: TGTGCCAGCAGCGATCGCGAAGTACGGGGAAACACCATATATTTT. Translation: CASSDREVRGNTIYF.

The V call is TRBV30, the J call TRBJ1-3, with 9 bases fitting TRBD1. The CDR3 has 14 residues. Germline CDR1 is GTSNPN and CDR2 is SVGIG (reference sequence). V lost 3 bases, J lost 8 bases, and 8 bases stayed unmatched. CDR3 residues: CAWRGTGTVYTIYF. CDR3 DNA: TGTGCCTGGAGGGGGACAGGGACGGTATACACCATATATTTT.

This clone was seen a single time. V gene TRBV2 combines with J gene TRBJ2-7; D is unresolved. In germline, CDR1 is SNHLY, CDR2 FYNNEI. The CDR3 totals 13 residues. Trimming left V 7 bases short and J 2 bases short, with 12 bases between. CDR3 DNA sequence: TGTGCCAGCAAGAGTGGTTCCACCTACGAGCAGTACTTC. This sequence encodes CASKSGSTYEQYF.

The chain has TRBV5-8 and TRBJ1-3; no definite D call. This CDR3 spans 16 amino acids. Trimming left V 4 bases short and J 0 bases short, with 14 bases between. Per the germline V gene, CDR1 is SGHTS and CDR2 is YDEGEE. The DNA for the CDR3 is TGTGCCAGCAGCAGGCGGGCAGGCGGCTCTGGAAACACCATATATTTT. Its protein is CASSRRAGGSGNTIYF.

CDR3 loop: CASSHPSGSADTQYF. For the CDR3, the DNA is TGTGCCAGCAGCCACCCTAGCGGGAGTGCAGATACGCAGTATTTT. The gene calls are TRBV7-8 and TRBJ2-3; 10 bases agree with TRBD2. V shed 5 bases, J shed 4 bases, and the junction held 6 bases outside the gene matches. CDR1 and CDR2 (germline): SGHVS, FQNEAQ. This CDR3 contains 15 residues. Variable domain in full (rest from reference TRBV7-8 and TRBJ2-3): GAGVSQSPRYKVAKRGQDVALRCDPISGHVSLFWYQQALGQGPEFLTYFQNEAQLDKSGLPSDRFFAERPEGSVSTLKIQRTQQEDSAVYLCASSHPSGSADTQYFGPGTRLTVL.

This sequence joins TRBV11-2 and TRBJ1-3; 9 bases agree with TRBD1. V dropped 7 bases and J dropped 3; count of bases not matched to a gene: 7. Germline-derived CDR1 and CDR2 are SGHAT and FQNNGV. The CDR3 length is 15 residues. The CDR3 DNA reads as TGTGCCAGCACCCGACAGGGGGGGTATGGAAACACCATATATTTT. Protein product: CASTRQGGYGNTIYF.

The rearrangement uses TRBV7-8 and TRBJ2-2; TRBD2 aligns across 7 bases. CDR3 length: 17 residues. Germline V gene sequence: CDR1 SGHVS, CDR2 FQNEAQ. Germline trimming cut 6 bases from V and 0 bases from J; bases unmatched to any gene: 10. The CDR3 bases are TGTGCCAGCAGACGTTCGGGGGGAAACACGAACACCGGGGAGCTGTTTTTT. Protein product: CASRRSGGNTNTGELFF.

The chain couples TRBV7-2 to TRBJ1-2, with a tentative D call TRBD1 (6 bases). The CDR3 has 15 residues. V dropped 0 bases and J dropped 4 bases, with 12 bases sitting between them. The germline CDR1 and CDR2 sequences are SGHTA and FQGNSA. The DNA of the CDR3 is TGTGCCAGCAGCTTAGCGAATCAGGGGCCCTATGGCTACACCTTC. The encoded protein is CASSLANQGPYGYTF.

The V and J genes are TRBV3-1 (or the pseudogene TRBV3-2) and TRBJ2-3; no firm D call. Germline V lookup: CDR1 LGHDT, CDR2 YNNKEL (reference sequence). This CDR3 spans 15 amino acids. Trimming cost V 1 base and J 1 base, with 9 bases left between them. The CDR3 coding sequence is TGTGCCAGCAGCCAAGTGTCCGCAGGCACAGATACGCAGTATTTT. Its translation: CASSQVSAGTDTQYF.

CDR3 coding DNA: TGCGCCAGCAGGACGGGACTAGCGGGTTACTTCGGGGAGCTGTTTTTT. It translates to CASRTGLAGYFGELFF. The chain uses TRBV4-3 and TRBJ2-2; TRBD2 aligns across 12 bases. V lost 6 bases to trimming and J lost 7 bases; unmatched junction nucleotides: 9. The CDR3 contains 16 residues. The germline V gene has CDR1 LGHNA and CDR2 YSLEER.

Only one count was recorded for this clone. The chain couples TRBV19 to TRBJ2-1; 13 positions agree with TRBD2. Germline-derived CDR1 and CDR2 are LNHDA and SQIVND (reference sequence). The CDR3 has 16 amino acids. The V segment lost 5 bases and the J segment 7 bases; nucleotides outside the gene matches: 8. Here the CDR3 reads CASSSSRTSGSNEQFF. Here the CDR3 DNA reads TGTGCCAGTAGTTCAAGCCGGACTAGCGGGAGTAATGAGCAGTTCTTC.

V is TRBV6-1 and J is TRBJ1-2; D ambiguous. Looked up from germline, CDR1 is MNHNS and CDR2 is SASEGT. The CDR3 totals 12 residues. The V and J ends lost 3 bases and 10 bases respectively, with 12 bases between them. The CDR3 nucleotides read TGTGCCAGCAGTGATGGTGGAGGACCCTACACCTTC. Translation: CASSDGGGPYTF.

This clone was picked up one time. V and J are TRBV14 and TRBJ1-3; maybe TRBD1 (5 bases). The V gene lost 0 bases and the J gene lost 4 bases, with 16 bases spanning the gap. CDR1 and CDR2 from the germline V gene are SGHDN and FVKESK. This CDR3 is 17 amino acids long. This chain's CDR3 is CASSQDKGGAFGNTIYF. The CDR3 DNA follows: TGTGCCAGCAGCCAAGATAAGGGAGGGGCGTTCGGAAACACCATATATTTT.

In its sample, this clone was seen a few times. The genes are TRBV5-1 and TRBJ1-3; 7 nucleotides align to TRBD1. V gave up 4 bases and J gave up 4 bases; unmatched junction bases: 8. Per the germline V gene, CDR1 is SGHRS and CDR2 is YFSETQ. The CDR3 consists of 15 residues. The CDR3 sequence is CASSPFPGQGNTIYF. Written as DNA, the CDR3 is TGCGCCAGCAGCCCTTTCCCGGGACAGGGAAACACCATATATTTT.

The chain has TRBV6-5 and TRBJ2-5; 9 bases line up with TRBD1. V gave up 1 base and J gave up 3 bases; unmatched junction bases: 6. Germline V gives CDR1 MNHEY, CDR2 SVGAGI. The CDR3 totals 16 residues. CDR3 region: CASSYLGQGREETQYF. The CDR3 coding sequence is TGTGCCAGCAGTTACTTAGGACAGGGGAGAGAAGAGACCCAGTACTTC.

V is TRBV2 and J is TRBJ2-1, with 9 bases lining up with TRBD1. Trimming took 2 bases from V and 5 from J; bases not matched to a gene: 4. This CDR3 has 15 amino acids. Germline loops: CDR1 SNHLY, CDR2 FYNNEI. The CDR3 DNA is TGTGCCAGCAGTGAAACAGGGGGCGAGAACAATGAGCAGTTCTTC. Translated: CASSETGGENNEQFF.

This rearrangement joins TRBV19 to TRBJ1-1, with D tentatively TRBD1 (5 bases). The germline V and J ends were trimmed by 10 bases and 0 bases, with 15 bases remaining between them. From germline, CDR1 is LNHDA and CDR2 SQIVND (reference sequence). The CDR3 has 14 amino acids. CDR3: CATSGLRMNTEAFF. The CDR3 bases are TGTGCCACTTCAGGGCTTCGAATGAACACTGAAGCTTTCTTT.

The V gene is TRBV5-6, the J gene TRBJ2-7; D perhaps matches TRBD1 (6 bases). The length of the CDR3 is 14 residues. Trimming pared 1 base from V and 3 bases from J, leaving 11 bases between. Germline V gives CDR1 SGHDT, CDR2 YYEEEE. CDR3 nucleotides: TGTGCCAGCAGCTTGCGGGACACCGACTACGAGCAGTACTTC. Protein sequence: CASSLRDTDYEQYF.

The rearrangement links TRBV12-3 or TRBV12-4 to TRBJ1-3; no clear D. With 8 bases removed from V and 5 bases from J, the gap between germline ends came to 4 bases. CDR3 length: 10 residues. CDR3 region: CASGRNTIYF. The CDR3, as DNA: TGTGCCAGCGGCAGAAACACCATATATTTT.